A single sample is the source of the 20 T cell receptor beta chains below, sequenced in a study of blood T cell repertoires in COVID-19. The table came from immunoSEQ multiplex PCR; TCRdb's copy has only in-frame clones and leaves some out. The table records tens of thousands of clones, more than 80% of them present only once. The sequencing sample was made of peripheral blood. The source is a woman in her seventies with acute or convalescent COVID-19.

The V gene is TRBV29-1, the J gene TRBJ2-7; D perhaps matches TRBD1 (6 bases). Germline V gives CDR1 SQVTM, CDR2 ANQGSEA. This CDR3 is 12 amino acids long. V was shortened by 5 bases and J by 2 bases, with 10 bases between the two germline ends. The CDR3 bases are TGCAGCGTTTCCGGACAGACCTACGAGCAGTACTTC. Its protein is CSVSGQTYEQYF.

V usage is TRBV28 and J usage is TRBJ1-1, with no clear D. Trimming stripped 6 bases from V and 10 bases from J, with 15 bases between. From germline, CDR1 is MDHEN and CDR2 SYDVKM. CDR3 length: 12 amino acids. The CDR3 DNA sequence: TGTGCCAGCAGCTACAGTGATTTCGGAGCTTTCTTT. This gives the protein CASSYSDFGAFF.

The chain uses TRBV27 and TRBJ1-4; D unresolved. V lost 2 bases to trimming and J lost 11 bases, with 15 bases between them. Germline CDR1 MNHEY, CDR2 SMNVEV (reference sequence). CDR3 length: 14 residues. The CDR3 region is CASSLRSDGGKLFF. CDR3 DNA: TGTGCCAGCAGTTTAAGGTCGGACGGCGGGAAACTGTTTTTT.

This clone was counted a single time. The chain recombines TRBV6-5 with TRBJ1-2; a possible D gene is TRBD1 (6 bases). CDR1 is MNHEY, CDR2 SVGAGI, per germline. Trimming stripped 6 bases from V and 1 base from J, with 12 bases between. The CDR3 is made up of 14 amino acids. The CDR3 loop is CASRLTGSNYGYTF. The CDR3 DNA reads TGTGCCAGCAGACTGACAGGCAGTAACTATGGCTACACCTTC.

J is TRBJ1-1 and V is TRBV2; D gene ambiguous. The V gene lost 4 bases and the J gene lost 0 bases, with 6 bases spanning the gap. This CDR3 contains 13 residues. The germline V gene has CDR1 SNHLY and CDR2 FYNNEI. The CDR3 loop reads CASSVTMNTEAFF. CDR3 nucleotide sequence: TGTGCCAGCAGTGTGACAATGAACACTGAAGCTTTCTTT.

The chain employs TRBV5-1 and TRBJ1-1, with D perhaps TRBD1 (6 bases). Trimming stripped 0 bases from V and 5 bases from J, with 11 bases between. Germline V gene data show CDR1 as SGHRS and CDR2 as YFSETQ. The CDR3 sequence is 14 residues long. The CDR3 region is CASSLAQGGTEAFF. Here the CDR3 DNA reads TGCGCCAGCAGCTTGGCACAGGGCGGGACTGAAGCTTTCTTT.

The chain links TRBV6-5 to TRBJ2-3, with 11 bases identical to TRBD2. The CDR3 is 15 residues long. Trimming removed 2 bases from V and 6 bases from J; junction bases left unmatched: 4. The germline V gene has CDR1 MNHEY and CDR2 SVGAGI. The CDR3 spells CASSYTSGSRDTQYF. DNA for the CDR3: TGTGCCAGCAGTTACACTAGCGGGAGTAGGGATACGCAGTATTTT.

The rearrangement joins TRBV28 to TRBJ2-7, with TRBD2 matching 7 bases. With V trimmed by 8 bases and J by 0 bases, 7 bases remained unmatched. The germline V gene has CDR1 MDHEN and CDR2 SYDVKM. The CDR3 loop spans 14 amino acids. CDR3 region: CASGGAGDSYEQYF. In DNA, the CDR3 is TGTGCCAGCGGAGGTGCGGGGGACTCCTACGAGCAGTACTTC.

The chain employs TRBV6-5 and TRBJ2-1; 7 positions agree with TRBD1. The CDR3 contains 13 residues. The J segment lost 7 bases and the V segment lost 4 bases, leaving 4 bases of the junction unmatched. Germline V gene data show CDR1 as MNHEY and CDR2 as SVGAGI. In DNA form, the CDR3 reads TGTGCCAGCAGTTTCGGGACAGTTAATGAGCAGTTCTTC. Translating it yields CASSFGTVNEQFF.

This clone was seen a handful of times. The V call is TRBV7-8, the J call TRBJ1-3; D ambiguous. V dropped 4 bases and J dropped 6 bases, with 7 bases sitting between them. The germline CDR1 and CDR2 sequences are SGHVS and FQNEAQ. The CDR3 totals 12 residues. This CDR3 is CASSSAVNTIYF. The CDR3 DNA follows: TGTGCCAGCAGCTCCGCGGTAAACACCATATATTTT.

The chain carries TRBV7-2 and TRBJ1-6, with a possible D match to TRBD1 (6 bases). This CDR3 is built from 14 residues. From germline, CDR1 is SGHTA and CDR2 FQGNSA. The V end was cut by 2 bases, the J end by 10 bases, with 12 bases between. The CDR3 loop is CASSLHQGKSPLHF. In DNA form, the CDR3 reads TGTGCCAGCAGCTTACATCAGGGGAAATCACCCCTCCACTTT.

The CDR3 DNA is TGTGCCAGCAGCGCAGCAGCGGGACATACCTGGCGGGCGTACGAGCAGTACTTC. Its translation: CASSAAAGHTWRAYEQYF. The V call is TRBV9, the J call TRBJ2-7; D may be TRBD2 (7 bases). The CDR3 is made up of 18 amino acids. In germline, CDR1 is SGDLS, CDR2 YYNGEE. V was pared by 3 bases and J by 4 bases, with 26 bases between.

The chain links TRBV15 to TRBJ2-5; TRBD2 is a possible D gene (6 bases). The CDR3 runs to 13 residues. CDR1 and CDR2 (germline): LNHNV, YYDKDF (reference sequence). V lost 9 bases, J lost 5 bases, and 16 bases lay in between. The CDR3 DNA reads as TGTGCCACATCGTTAGCGGTCCGGGAGACCCAGTACTTC. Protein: CATSLAVRETQYF.

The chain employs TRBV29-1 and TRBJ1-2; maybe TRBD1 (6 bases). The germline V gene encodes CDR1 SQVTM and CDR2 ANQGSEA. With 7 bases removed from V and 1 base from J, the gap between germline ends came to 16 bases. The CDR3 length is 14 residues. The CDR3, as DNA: TGCAGCGCCTCCAACAGGGCCTTTAACTATGGCTACACCTTC. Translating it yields CSASNRAFNYGYTF.

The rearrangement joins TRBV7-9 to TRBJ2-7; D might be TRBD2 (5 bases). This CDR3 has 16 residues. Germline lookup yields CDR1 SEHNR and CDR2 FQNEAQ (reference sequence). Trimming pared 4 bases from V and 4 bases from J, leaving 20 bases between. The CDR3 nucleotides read TGTGCCAGCAGCTCGCCTCTCGGGATAGCACGTTACGAGCAGTACTTC. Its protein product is CASSSPLGIARYEQYF.

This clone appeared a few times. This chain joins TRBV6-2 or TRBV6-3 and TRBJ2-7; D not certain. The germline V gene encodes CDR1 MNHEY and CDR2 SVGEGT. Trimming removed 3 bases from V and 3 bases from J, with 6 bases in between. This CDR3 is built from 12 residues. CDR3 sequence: CASSYMFYEQYF. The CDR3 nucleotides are TGTGCCAGCAGTTATATGTTCTACGAGCAGTACTTC.

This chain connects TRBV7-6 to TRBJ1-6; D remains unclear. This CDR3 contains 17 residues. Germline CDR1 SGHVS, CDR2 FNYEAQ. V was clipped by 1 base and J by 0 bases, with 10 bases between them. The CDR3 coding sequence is TGTGCCAGCAGCTTAGGACATCTGAGCTCCTATAATTCACCCCTCCACTTT. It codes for CASSLGHLSSYNSPLHF. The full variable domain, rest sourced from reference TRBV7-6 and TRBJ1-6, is GAGVSQSPRYKVTKRGQDVALRCDPISGHVSLYWYRQALGQGPEFLTYFNYEAQQDKSGLPNDRFSAERPEGSISTLTIQRTEQRDSAMYRCASSLGHLSSYNSPLHFGNGTRLTVT.

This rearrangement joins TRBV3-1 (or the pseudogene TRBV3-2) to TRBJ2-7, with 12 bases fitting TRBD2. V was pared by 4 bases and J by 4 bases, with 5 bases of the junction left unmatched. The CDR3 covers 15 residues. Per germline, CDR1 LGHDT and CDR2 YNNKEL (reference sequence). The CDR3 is CASSLGTSGLYEQYF. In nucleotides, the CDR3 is TGTGCCAGCAGCCTCGGGACTAGCGGGTTGTACGAGCAGTACTTC.

CDR3 sequence (DNA): TGCAGAGCCGGGGTCCGGGGGGCAGATACGCAGTATTTT. It translates to CRAGVRGADTQYF. The J gene is TRBJ2-3, the V gene TRBV29-1; 7 bases match TRBD2. CDR1 SQVTM and CDR2 ANQGSEA come from the germline V gene. This CDR3 is 13 amino acids long.

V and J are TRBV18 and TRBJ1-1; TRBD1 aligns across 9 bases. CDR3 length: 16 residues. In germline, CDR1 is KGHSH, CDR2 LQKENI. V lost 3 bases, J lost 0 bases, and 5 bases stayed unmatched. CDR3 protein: CASSPDRGQLNTEAFF. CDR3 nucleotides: TGTGCCAGCTCACCGGACAGGGGACAGTTGAACACTGAAGCTTTCTTT.